The present TCR beta chain was sequenced within a study of cytomegalovirus exposure and HLA in healthy donors. All donors participated as healthy donors of bone marrow. This clone was detected a few times. J was trimmed by 5 bases and V by 0 bases; bases with no gene match: 3. Germline CDR1 reads SGHTA; CDR2 reads FQGTGA. The CDR3 runs to 17 residues. PCR employed 60 Vbeta and 13 Jbeta primers. TCRdb keeps only in-frame clones here, not all; method: immunoSEQ multiplex PCR. The data show some 200,000 clones, with 55% to 75% seen just once and 2.6% held by the top ten. Sequencing input: PBMCs. The rearrangement uses TRBV7-3 and TRBJ2-2, with TRBD2 identical over 13 bases. The clonotype comes from a man aged 35-49 years in good health and CMV-seropositive. CDR3 amino acids: CASSLTLAGGPTGELFF. The CDR3 DNA is TGTGCCAGCAGCTTAACACTAGCGGGGGGGCCGACCGGGGAGCTGTTTTTT.